The clone carrying this T cell receptor (beta chain) occurred once. Its specificity is unknown. This entry comes from a study of T cell responses to AZD1222 COVID-19 vaccine. Study-wide findings and caveats: Donors, mostly white British, included more females; clonal diversity was possibly underestimated.

This CDR3 region has 15 residues. Germline-derived CDR1 and CDR2 are LNHDA and SQIVND (reference sequence). V gave up 8 bases and J gave up 3 bases, with 16 bases separating them. Clones were read by immunoSEQ multiplex PCR, and TCRdb kept only the in-frame ones, dropping some. The repertoire holds 50,000 or so clones, around nine tenths seen once, with under 5.5% in the top ten. Sequenced here: peripheral blood, sampled 28 days after the second AZD1222 dose. The TCR sequence derives from an adult who received the AZD1222 COVID-19 vaccine. The gene calls are TRBV19 and TRBJ1-4; no clear D. Here the CDR3 DNA reads TGTGCCAGTGGACCTAGAGGATCCTCTAATGAAAAACTGTTTTTT. Translation gives CASGPRGSSNEKLFF.